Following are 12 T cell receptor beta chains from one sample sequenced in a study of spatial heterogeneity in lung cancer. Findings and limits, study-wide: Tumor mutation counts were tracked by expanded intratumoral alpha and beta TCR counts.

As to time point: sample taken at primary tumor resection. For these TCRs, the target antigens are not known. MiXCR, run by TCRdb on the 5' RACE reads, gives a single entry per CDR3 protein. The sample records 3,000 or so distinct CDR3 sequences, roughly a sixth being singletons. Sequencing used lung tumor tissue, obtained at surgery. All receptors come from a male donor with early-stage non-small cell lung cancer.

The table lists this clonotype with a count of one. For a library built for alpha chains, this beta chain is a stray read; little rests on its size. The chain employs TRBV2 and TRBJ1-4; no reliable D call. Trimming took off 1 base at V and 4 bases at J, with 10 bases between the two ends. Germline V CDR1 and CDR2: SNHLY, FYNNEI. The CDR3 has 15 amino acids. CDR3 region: CASSEGGSFNEKLFF. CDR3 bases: TGTGCCAGCAGTGAAGGCGGGTCTTTTAATGAAAAACTGTTTTTT.

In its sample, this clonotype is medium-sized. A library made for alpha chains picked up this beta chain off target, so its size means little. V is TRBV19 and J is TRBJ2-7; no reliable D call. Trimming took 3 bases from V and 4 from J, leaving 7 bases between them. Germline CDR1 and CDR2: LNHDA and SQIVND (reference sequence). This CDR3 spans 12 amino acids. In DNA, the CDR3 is TGTGCCAGTAGTATCGCCGGATACGAGCAGTACTTC. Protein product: CASSIAGYEQYF.

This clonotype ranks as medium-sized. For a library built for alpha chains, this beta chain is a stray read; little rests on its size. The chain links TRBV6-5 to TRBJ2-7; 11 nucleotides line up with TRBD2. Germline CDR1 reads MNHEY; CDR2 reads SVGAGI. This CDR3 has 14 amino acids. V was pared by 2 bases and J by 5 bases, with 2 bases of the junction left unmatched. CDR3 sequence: CASSYLGLADEQYF. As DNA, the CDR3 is TGTGCCAGCAGTTACCTGGGACTAGCGGACGAGCAGTACTTC.

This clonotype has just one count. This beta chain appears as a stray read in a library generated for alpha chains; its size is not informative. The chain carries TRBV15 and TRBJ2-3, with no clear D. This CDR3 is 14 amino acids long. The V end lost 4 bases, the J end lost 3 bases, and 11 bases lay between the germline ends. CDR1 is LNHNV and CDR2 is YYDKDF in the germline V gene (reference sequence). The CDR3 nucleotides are TGTGCCACCAGCAATCTCCCCGGGACAGATACGCAGTATTTT. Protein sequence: CATSNLPGTDTQYF.

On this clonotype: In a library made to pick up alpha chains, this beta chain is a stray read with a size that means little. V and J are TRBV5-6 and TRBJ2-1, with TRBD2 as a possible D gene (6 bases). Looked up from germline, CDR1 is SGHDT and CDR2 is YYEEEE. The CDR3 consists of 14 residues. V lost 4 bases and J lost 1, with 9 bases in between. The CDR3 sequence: CASSVGGSYNEQFF. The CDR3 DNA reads TGTGCCAGCAGCGTCGGGGGTTCCTACAATGAGCAGTTCTTC.

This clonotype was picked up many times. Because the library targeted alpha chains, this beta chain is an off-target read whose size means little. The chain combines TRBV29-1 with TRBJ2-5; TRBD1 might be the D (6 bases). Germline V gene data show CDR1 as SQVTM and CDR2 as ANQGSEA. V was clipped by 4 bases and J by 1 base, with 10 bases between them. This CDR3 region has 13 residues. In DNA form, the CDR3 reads TGCAGCGTTGTGTCGGACAGCCAAGAGACCCAGTACTTC. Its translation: CSVVSDSQETQYF.

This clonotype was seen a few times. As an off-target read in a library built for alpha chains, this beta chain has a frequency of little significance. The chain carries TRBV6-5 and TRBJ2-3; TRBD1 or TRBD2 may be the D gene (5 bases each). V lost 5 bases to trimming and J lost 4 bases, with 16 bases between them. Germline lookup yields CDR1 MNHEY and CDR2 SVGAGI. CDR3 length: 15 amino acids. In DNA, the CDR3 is TGTGCCAGCAGTGGGACGACAAAGGACCCAGATACGCAGTATTTT. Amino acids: CASSGTTKDPDTQYF.

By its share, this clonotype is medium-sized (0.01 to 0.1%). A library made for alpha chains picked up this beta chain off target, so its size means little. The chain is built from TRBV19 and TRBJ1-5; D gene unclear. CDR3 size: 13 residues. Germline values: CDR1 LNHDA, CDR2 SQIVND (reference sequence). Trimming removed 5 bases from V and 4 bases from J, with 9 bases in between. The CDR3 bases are TGTGCCAGTAGTCCCGGCCTGAATCAGCCCCAGCATTTT. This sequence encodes CASSPGLNQPQHF.

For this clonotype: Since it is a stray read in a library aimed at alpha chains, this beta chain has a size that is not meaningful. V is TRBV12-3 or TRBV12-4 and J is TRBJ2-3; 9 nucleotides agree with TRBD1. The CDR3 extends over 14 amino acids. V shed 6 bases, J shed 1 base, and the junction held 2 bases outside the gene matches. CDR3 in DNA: TGTGCCAGCAGGTGGGACAGGGGCACAGATACGCAGTATTTT. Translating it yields CASRWDRGTDTQYF.

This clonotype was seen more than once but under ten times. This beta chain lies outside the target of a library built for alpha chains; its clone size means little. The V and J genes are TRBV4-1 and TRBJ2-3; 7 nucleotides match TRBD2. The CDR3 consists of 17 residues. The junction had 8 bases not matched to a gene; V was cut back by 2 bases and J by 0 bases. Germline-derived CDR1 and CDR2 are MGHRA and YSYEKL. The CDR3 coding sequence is TGCGCCAGCAGCCAATTTGCGGGGGTTACTAGCACAGATACGCAGTATTTT. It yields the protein CASSQFAGVTSTDTQYF.

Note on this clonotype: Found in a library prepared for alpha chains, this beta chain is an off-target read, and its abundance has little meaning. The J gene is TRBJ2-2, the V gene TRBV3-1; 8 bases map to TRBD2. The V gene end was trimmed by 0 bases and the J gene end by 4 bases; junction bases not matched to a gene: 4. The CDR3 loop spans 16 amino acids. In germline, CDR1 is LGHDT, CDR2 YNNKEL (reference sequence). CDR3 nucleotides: TGTGCCAGCAGCCAAGAACCGGGGGGGCGCACCGGGGAGCTGTTTTTT. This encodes CASSQEPGGRTGELFF.

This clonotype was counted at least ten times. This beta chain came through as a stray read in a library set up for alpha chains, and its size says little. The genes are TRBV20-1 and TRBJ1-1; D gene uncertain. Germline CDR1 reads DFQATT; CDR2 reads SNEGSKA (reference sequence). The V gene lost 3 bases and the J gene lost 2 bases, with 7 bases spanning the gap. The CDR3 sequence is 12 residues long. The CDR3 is CSARRPNTEAFF. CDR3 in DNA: TGCAGTGCTAGGAGACCCAACACTGAAGCTTTCTTT.